Listed below are T cell receptor beta chains from one sample, sequenced in a study of molecular identifiers for immune sequencing clone quantification. TCRdb re-analysed the PCR reads in MiXCR, keeping a single row per CDR3 protein. Of hundreds of thousands of distinct CDR3 sequences in the sample, around 25% are singletons; the top ten hold 0.6% to 0.9%. Sequencing input: naive CD8+ T cells from blood, with Jurkat cell RNA spiked in. These receptors were obtained from a human donor in good health. Some libraries in this study had Jurkat cell RNA spiked in. Each CDR3 is given with its conserved first and last residue. The D gene is left open where the match is weak. Where a row states a size, it is once, few, many or the class of an expanded clone; other rows omit it.

j_call v_call d_call clone_size cdr3_nt cdr3_aa
TRBJ1-4 TRBV7-8 NA few TGTGCCAGCAGCAAACAGAGGAATGAAAAACTGTTTTTT CASSKQRNEKLFF
TRBJ1-2 TRBV13 NA few TGTGCCAGCAGCTTCCTGACCGTCAGGGGCCAGGACTATGGCTACACCTTC CASSFLTVRGQDYGYTF
TRBJ1-4 TRBV30 NA NA TGTGCCTGGAGTGCCTTGAAGACCGGGAATGAAAAACTGTTTTTT CAWSALKTGNEKLFF
TRBJ2-7 TRBV7-9 NA few TGTGCCAGCAGCCCGCCGAGGGACTACGAGCAGTACTTC CASSPPRDYEQYF
TRBJ1-1 TRBV27 TRBD1 few TGTGCCAGCGGACAGGGGGCCACGAACACTGAAGCTTTCTTT CASGQGATNTEAFF
TRBJ2-3 TRBV27 NA many TGTGCCAGCAGTTATGTCCGGGTCGGAGGCGTTGATACGCAGTATTTT CASSYVRVGGVDTQYF
TRBJ2-3 TRBV6-6 NA many TGTGCCAGCAGTTACTCGAACCCACAGTTTACAGATACGCAGTATTTT CASSYSNPQFTDTQYF
TRBJ2-1 TRBV5-4 NA NA TGTGCCAGCTCCGGGGTCGCATACAATGAGCAGTTCTTC CASSGVAYNEQFF
TRBJ1-4 TRBV9 NA few TGTGCCAGCAGCGTAGGAGGAGAGGTCAGGGCAACTAATGAAAAACTGTTTTTT CASSVGGEVRATNEKLFF
TRBJ2-5 TRBV25-1 TRBD2 many TGTGCCAGCAGTGAATCCGGGGGGTACCAAGAGACCCAGTACTTC CASSESGGYQETQYF
TRBJ2-5 TRBV7-6 NA NA TGTGCCAGCAGCTTAGTTATTAGCAGGAGTAGGGAGACCCAGTACTTC CASSLVISRSRETQYF
TRBJ2-7 TRBV19 NA NA TGTGCCAGAACCCCCGGGCCTGCCTACGAGCAGTACTTC CARTPGPAYEQYF
TRBJ2-4 TRBV11-2 NA many TGTGCCAGCAGCTTACGAGACCAAGTGGCCAAAAACATTCAGTACTTC CASSLRDQVAKNIQYF
TRBJ2-7 TRBV10-3 NA NA TGTGCCATCAGTGAGGGGTGCGGGCGGTACTTC CAISEGCGRYF
TRBJ1-1 TRBV12-3/TRBV12-4 NA many TGTGCCAGCAGTTTTGGGGAAGAAGCTTTCTTT CASSFGEEAFF
TRBJ1-2 TRBV7-9 NA NA TGTGCCAGCAGCTTAGACGTGGAGACTCTCTATGGCTACACCTTC CASSLDVETLYGYTF
TRBJ2-1 TRBV24-1 NA NA TGTGCCACCAGTGACCTTACTGAGCGGTTCTTC CATSDLTERFF
TRBJ2-1 TRBV27 TRBD2 NA TGTGCCAGCAGTCCCGGGACTAGCGGGAGCCCGCCGGGTGGCAATGAGCAGTTCTTC CASSPGTSGSPPGGNEQFF